In this sample, the clone carrying this TCR beta chain turned up a few times. Its specificity is not known. These data are taken from a study of response to subunit inactivated influenza vaccine. General observations from the study: Only a handful of new T cells, the authors suggested, are recruited with each seasonal influenza vaccination.

Germline CDR1 is KGHDR and CDR2 is SFDVKD. This CDR3 has 14 amino acids. The trim removed 5 bases at V and 2 bases at J, leaving 2 bases unmatched. MiXCR was run by TCRdb on the RT-PCR reads, yielding one entry per CDR3 protein. The sample carries under 950,000 distinct CDR3 sequences, roughly 20% recorded once. The receptor was derived from a man aged 45-65 years who received an inactivated influenza vaccine. The input for sequencing was PBMCs from blood, taken 5 days after vaccination. The V and J genes are TRBV24-1 and TRBJ2-1; 7 nucleotides line up with TRBD1. The CDR3 coding sequence is TGTGCCACCAGTGGACAGGGACCCTACAATGAGCAGTTCTTC. This gives the protein CATSGQGPYNEQFF.